The clone carrying this T cell receptor beta chain was detected only a few times. What it recognizes is unknown. Expansion of antigen-specific CD4+ T cells with viral peptide pools was carried out by the ViraFEST assay before sequencing. Culturing for approximately 10 days preceded CD4+ T cell isolation. Nobody among the vaccine recipients had prior SARS-CoV-2 infection (nucleocapsid antibodies were negative). Each culture well received a few million PBMC. These cells were then cultured in IMDM with about 9.1 IU/ml IL-2 and 7.5 to 10 ug/ml peptides. Half the medium was swapped for IL-2 medium on days 3 and 7. The CDR3 loop spans 16 amino acids. V gave up 6 bases and J gave up 0 bases, with 15 bases separating them. Germline CDR1 LNHNV, CDR2 YYDKDF (reference sequence). Profiled with immunoSEQ multiplex PCR; TCRdb holds only in-frame clones, not every one. The table records about 40,000 clones, roughly 70% of them present only once.

The sample belongs to a study of vaccination effects on CD4 cells after COVID-19. The wider study: The participants, recipients of two vaccine doses, got either BNT162b2 or mRNA-1273.

Whole-study results and caveats: Marked clonal contraction of both clone types appeared late after vaccination.

This sequence originates from a human donor who received a COVID-19 vaccine. The material sequenced was CD4+ T cells from PBMCs cultured with SARS-CoV-2 spike peptides, taken before COVID-19 vaccination. The chain recombines TRBV15 with TRBJ2-1; D uncertain. CDR3 in DNA: TGTGCCACCAGGATACCCGGCGCGAGCTCCTACAATGAGCAGTTCTTC. Its translation is CATRIPGASSYNEQFF.